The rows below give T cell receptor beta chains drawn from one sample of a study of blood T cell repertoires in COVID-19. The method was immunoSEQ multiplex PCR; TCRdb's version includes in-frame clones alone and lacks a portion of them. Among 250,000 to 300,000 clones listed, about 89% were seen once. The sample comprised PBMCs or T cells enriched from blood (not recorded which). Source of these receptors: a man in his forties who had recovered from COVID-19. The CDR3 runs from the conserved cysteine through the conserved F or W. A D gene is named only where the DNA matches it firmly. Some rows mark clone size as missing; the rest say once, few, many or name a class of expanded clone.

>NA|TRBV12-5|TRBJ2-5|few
CASGFRQATVGETQYF
TGTGCTAGTGGTTTTCGACAGGCAACGGTCGGAGAGACCCAGTACTTC
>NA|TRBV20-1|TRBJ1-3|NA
CSASIGGLPGNTIYF
TGCAGTGCTAGTATCGGGGGTTTACCTGGAAACACCATATATTTT
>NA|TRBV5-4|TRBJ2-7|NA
CASSLIYDGDYEQYF
TGTGCCAGCAGCCTGATTTACGACGGGGACTACGAGCAGTACTTC
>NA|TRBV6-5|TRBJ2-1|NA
CASSPGGILEQFF
TGTGCCAGCAGTCCCGGAGGGATCCTTGAGCAGTTCTTC
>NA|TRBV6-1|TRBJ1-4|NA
CASSDTTGAKLFF
TGTGCCAGCAGTGACACGACAGGTGCAAAACTGTTTTTT
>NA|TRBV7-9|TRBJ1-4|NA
CASSPGLPSGEKLFF
TGTGCCAGCAGCCCGGGACTCCCAAGCGGTGAAAAACTGTTTTTT
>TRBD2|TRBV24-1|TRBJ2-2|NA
CATSDLSGTNTGELFF
TGTGCCACCAGTGATTTAAGCGGGACCAACACCGGGGAGCTGTTTTTT
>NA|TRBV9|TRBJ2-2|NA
CASSVSPYLNTGELFF
TGTGCCAGCAGCGTATCCCCTTATTTGAACACCGGGGAGCTGTTTTTT
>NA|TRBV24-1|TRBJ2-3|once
CATSDLRGTDTQYF
TGTGCCACCAGTGATTTGCGAGGCACAGATACGCAGTATTTT
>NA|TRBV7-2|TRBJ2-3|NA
CASSLNQRRNTQYF
TGTGCCAGCAGCTTAAATCAGCGGAGAAATACGCAGTATTTT
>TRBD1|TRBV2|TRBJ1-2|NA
CASRGQGPDGYTF
TGTGCCAGCAGGGGACAGGGCCCAGATGGCTACACCTTC
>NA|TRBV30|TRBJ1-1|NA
CAWSMGAEAFF
TGTGCCTGGAGTATGGGCGCTGAAGCTTTCTTT
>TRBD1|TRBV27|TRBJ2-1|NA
CASSSWGQGYYNEQFF
TGTGCCAGCAGTTCCTGGGGACAGGGATACTACAATGAGCAGTTCTTC
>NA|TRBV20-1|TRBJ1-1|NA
CSASHDRKGGATNTEAFF
TGCAGTGCTAGTCACGATCGTAAGGGGGGGGCCACAAACACTGAAGCTTTCTTT
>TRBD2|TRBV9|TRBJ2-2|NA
CASSGGLAGGNTGELFF
TGTGCCAGCAGCGGGGGACTAGCGGGAGGGAACACCGGGGAGCTGTTTTTT
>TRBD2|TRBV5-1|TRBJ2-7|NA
CASSRMGERGNYEQYF
TGCGCCAGCAGCCGGATGGGGGAGCGGGGGAACTACGAGCAGTACTTC
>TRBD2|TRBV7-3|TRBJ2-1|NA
CASSLILAGGRNEQFF
TGTGCCAGCAGCTTAATCCTAGCGGGGGGGCGCAATGAGCAGTTCTTC
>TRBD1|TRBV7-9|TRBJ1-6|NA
CASSPRTPNRGSSPLHF
TGTGCCAGCAGCCCCAGAACGCCAAACAGGGGGAGTTCACCCCTCCACTTT
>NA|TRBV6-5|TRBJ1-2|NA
CASRSAGDYGYTF
TGTGCCAGCAGGAGTGCAGGGGACTATGGCTACACCTTC
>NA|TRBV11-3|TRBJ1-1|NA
CASSPGILMNTEAFF
TGTGCCAGCAGCCCAGGTATACTCATGAACACTGAAGCTTTCTTT
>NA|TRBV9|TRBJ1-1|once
CASSVGGHRNTEAFF
TGTGCCAGCAGCGTAGGTGGCCACAGGAACACTGAAGCTTTCTTT
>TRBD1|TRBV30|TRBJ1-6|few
CAWSLLTGRNSPLHF
TGTGCCTGGAGTTTGCTGACAGGGAGAAATTCACCCCTCCACTTT
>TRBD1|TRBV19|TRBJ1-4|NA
CASSIARGLSNEKLFF
TGTGCCAGTAGTATCGCCAGGGGGCTATCTAATGAAAAACTGTTTTTT
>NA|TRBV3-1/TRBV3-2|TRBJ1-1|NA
CASSQDAFGVTEAFF
TGTGCCAGCAGCCAAGATGCGTTCGGGGTTACTGAAGCTTTCTTT
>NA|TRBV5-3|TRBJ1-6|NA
CARSSDASWVEVSNSPLHF
TGTGCCAGAAGTTCTGACGCTAGTTGGGTGGAGGTATCGAATTCACCCCTCCACTTT
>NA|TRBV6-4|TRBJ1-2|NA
CASSEETGHGYTF
TGTGCCAGCAGTGAAGAAACAGGGCATGGCTACACCTTC
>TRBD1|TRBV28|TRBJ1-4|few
CASSQPSGTGAEKLFF
TGTGCCAGCAGCCAACCCTCCGGGACAGGGGCTGAAAAACTGTTTTTT
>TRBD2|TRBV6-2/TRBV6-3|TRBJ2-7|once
CASSYSGRSGDYEQYF
TGTGCCAGCAGTTATAGCGGGAGATCTGGGGACTACGAGCAGTACTTC
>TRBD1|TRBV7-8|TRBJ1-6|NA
CASSLYSDRGNSPLHF
TGTGCCAGCAGCTTATACTCCGACAGGGGAAATTCACCCCTCCACTTT
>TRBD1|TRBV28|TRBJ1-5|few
CASSLYTTGDQPQHF
TGTGCCAGCAGTTTATACACCACAGGGGATCAGCCCCAGCATTTT
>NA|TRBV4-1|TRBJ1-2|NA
CASSQDRETNYGYTF
TGCGCCAGCAGCCAAGACAGGGAAACTAACTATGGCTACACCTTC
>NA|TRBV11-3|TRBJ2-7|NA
CASSSAHEQYF
TGTGCCAGCAGCTCAGCGCACGAGCAGTACTTC
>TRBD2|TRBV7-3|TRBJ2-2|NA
CASSGQGGLAGADGELFF
TGTGCCAGCAGCGGACAGGGGGGACTAGCGGGAGCGGACGGGGAGCTGTTTTTT
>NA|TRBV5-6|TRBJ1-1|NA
CASGPGSAATEAFF
TGTGCCAGCGGCCCAGGGTCCGCGGCCACTGAAGCTTTCTTT
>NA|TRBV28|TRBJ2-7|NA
CASSFSQDSTTYEQYF
TGTGCCAGCAGTTTCTCACAGGATTCCACTACCTACGAGCAGTACTTC
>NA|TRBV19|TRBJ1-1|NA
CASSTTPGAEAFF
TGTGCCAGTAGCACGACTCCGGGGGCTGAAGCTTTCTTT
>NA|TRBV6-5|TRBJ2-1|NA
CASIGGSYNEQFF
TGTGCCTCTATCGGGGGCTCCTACAATGAGCAGTTCTTC
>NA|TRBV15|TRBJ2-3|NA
CATSSYTDTQYF
TGTGCCACCAGCAGTTACACAGATACGCAGTATTTT
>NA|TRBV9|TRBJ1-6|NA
CASSVDGGFSYNSPLHF
TGTGCCAGCAGCGTAGATGGAGGGTTCAGCTATAATTCACCCCTCCACTTT
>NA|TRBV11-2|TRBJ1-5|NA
CASSLASYSNQPQHF
TGTGCCAGCAGCTTGGCCAGTTATAGCAATCAGCCCCAGCATTTT
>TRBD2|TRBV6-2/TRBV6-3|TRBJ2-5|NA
CASSRGLAGGSETQYF
TGTGCCAGCAGCCGGGGACTAGCGGGAGGGTCAGAGACCCAGTACTTC
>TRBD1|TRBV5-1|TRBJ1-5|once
CASSLLGGSQPQHF
TGCGCCAGCAGCTTATTAGGGGGCAGTCAGCCCCAGCATTTT
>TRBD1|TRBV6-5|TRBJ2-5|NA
CASSYLQGGQETQYF
TGTGCCAGCAGTTATTTACAGGGGGGCCAAGAGACCCAGTACTTC
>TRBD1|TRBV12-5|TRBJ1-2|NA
CASGPYTGGNHGYTF
TGTGCTAGTGGTCCATATACAGGGGGCAATCATGGCTACACCTTC
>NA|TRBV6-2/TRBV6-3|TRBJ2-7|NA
CASSVGGNPYEQYF
TGTGCCAGCAGCGTGGGGGGTAATCCCTACGAGCAGTACTTC
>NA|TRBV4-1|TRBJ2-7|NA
CASSPGLGRAGYEQYF
TGCGCCAGCAGCCCGGGCCTGGGCAGGGCAGGCTACGAGCAGTACTTC
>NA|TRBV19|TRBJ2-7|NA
CASSRQGGYEQYF
TGTGCCAGTAGCAGACAGGGAGGCTACGAGCAGTACTTC
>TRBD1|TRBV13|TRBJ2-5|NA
CASSLDREETQYF
TGTGCCAGCAGCCTTGACAGGGAGGAGACCCAGTACTTC
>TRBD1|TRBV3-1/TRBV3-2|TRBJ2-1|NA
CASSQHRQGEFF
TGTGCCAGCAGCCAACACAGACAGGGAGAGTTCTTC
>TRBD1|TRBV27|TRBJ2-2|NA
CASMRTGPGTGELFF
TGTGCCAGCATGCGGACAGGGCCCGGCACCGGGGAGCTGTTTTTT
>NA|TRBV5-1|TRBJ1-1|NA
CASSLAPSNTEAFF
TGCGCCAGCAGCCTGGCCCCCTCGAACACTGAAGCTTTCTTT
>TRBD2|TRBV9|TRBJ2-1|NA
CASSASGRSYNEQFF
TGTGCCAGCAGCGCTAGCGGGAGATCCTACAATGAGCAGTTCTTC
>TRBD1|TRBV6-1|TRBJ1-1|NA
CASSEGTGKAFF
TGTGCCAGCAGTGAAGGGACAGGGAAAGCTTTCTTT
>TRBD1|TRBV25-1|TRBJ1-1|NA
CASSEHTSGGVAEAFF
TGTGCCAGCAGTGAACATACTTCAGGGGGCGTGGCTGAAGCTTTCTTT